Sequencing of this TCR beta chain was carried out in a study of glioma-infiltrating T cells. V gave up 4 bases and J gave up 5 bases, with 9 bases separating them. The CDR3 totals 13 residues. The V gene's germline CDR1 is LGHDT and CDR2 YNNKEL (reference sequence). This clonotype has a count of ten or more. TCR alpha and beta CDR3 regions were amplified from RNA using iRepertoire nested multiplex PCR. TCRdb recomputed calls from the multiplex PCR reads with MiXCR, one row per CDR3 protein. The sample carries some 99,000 distinct CDR3 sequences, less than 30% recorded once. V gene TRBV3-1 combines with J gene TRBJ1-5; tentative D call: TRBD1 (6 bases). The receptor comes from a human donor with low-grade glioma or glioblastoma, undergoing nonglioma brain surgery, or in good health (not recorded which). The sequenced material came from glioma tissue, nonneoplastic brain tissue, or PBMCs (not recorded which). The CDR3, as DNA: TGTGCCAGCAGCCGACAGGTTGATCAGCCCCAGCATTTT. Translation gives CASSRQVDQPQHF.